These 5 T cell receptor beta chains came from one sample sequenced in a study of blood T cells in healthy people across ages. Combining a sample-barcoded 5' primer with a J-beta primer mix, a second PCR ran for roughly 6 to 12 cycles. From the 5' RACE reads, TCRdb called clonotypes with MiXCR, one entry per CDR3 protein. The sample records 1.5 million to 2 million distinct CDR3 sequences, around 48% being singletons. The sample was blood. These TCRs come from a woman between 40 and 50 years old in good health.

The chain is built from TRBV7-2 and TRBJ2-3; D is uncertain. CDR1 is SGHTA and CDR2 is FQGNSA in the germline V gene. V lost 5 bases to trimming and J lost 2 bases, with 17 bases between them. The CDR3 is 16 amino acids. This chain's CDR3 is CASSPTMDFHTDTQYF. CDR3 nucleotides: TGTGCCAGCAGCCCCACAATGGATTTCCACACAGATACGCAGTATTTT.

The V call is TRBV7-2, the J call TRBJ2-3; D is ambiguous. Trimming left V 1 base short and J 2 bases short, with 7 bases between. Per the germline V gene, CDR1 is SGHTA and CDR2 is FQGNSA. The CDR3 totals 14 residues. CDR3 DNA: TGTGCCAGCAGCTTAGACCCATACACAGATACGCAGTATTTT. It codes for CASSLDPYTDTQYF. The entire variable domain, with the rest obtained from reference TRBV7-2 and TRBJ2-3, is as follows: GAGVSQSPSNKVTEKGKDVELRCDPISGHTALYWYRQSLGQGLEFLIYFQGNSAPDKSGLPSDRFSAERTGGSVSTLTIQRTQQEDSAVYLCASSLDPYTDTQYFGPGTRLTVL.

The V call is TRBV28, the J call TRBJ2-1; D is possibly TRBD1 (5 bases). The V end lost 8 bases, the J end lost 8 bases, and 10 bases lay between the germline ends. The CDR3 is made up of 11 amino acids. Germline V gives CDR1 MDHEN, CDR2 SYDVKM. This CDR3 is CASEWGYEQFF. DNA for the CDR3: TGTGCCAGCGAGTGGGGCTATGAGCAGTTCTTC.

This chain links TRBV5-1 with TRBJ2-5; D might be TRBD1 or TRBD2, each matching 5 bases. Trimming left V 4 bases short and J 5 bases short, with 18 bases between. Looked up from germline, CDR1 is SGHRS and CDR2 is YFSETQ. CDR3 size: 15 residues. In nucleotides, the CDR3 is TGCGCCAGCAGCCCGGCGAGGGGCTCGGCGGAGACCCAGTACTTC. Its translation is CASSPARGSAETQYF.

In this sample, this clonotype turned up once. The V call is TRBV7-2, the J call TRBJ2-3; 8 positions agree with TRBD2. V trimming: 3 bases; J trimming: 0 bases; junction bases outside the gene matches: 5. CDR1 is SGHTA and CDR2 is FQGNSA in the germline V gene. This CDR3 contains 16 residues. CDR3 residues: CASSFIAGLSTDTQYF. CDR3 sequence (DNA): TGTGCCAGCAGCTTTATAGCGGGGTTAAGCACAGATACGCAGTATTTT. Full variable domain (missing parts from reference TRBV7-2 and TRBJ2-3): GAGVSQSPSNKVTEKGKDVELRCDPISGHTALYWYRQSLGQGLEFLIYFQGNSAPDKSGLPSDRFSAERTGGSVSTLTIQRTQQEDSAVYLCASSFIAGLSTDTQYFGPGTRLTVL.